This T cell receptor (beta chain) was sequenced in a study of blood T cell repertoires in COVID-19. Study summary: Samples of COVID-19 (acute and convalescent) were obtained from the United States, Italy and Spain. Nucleic acid was either cDNA or gDNA, and it came from T cells, B-cell-depleted T cells, or PBMCs.

This clone was recorded only once. Per the study methods: Estimated nucleated cell counts came from reference gene primer amplification. This table comes from immunoSEQ multiplex PCR, and its TCRdb copy is limited to in-frame clones, with some not included. Clonal size and the V and J genes are those of that table, whereas D and trimming came from the DNA. The sample yields about 240,000 clones, around 80% seen once. Sequencing was performed on peripheral blood. This clonotype was sampled from a young woman with acute or convalescent COVID-19.

In DNA, the CDR3 is TGTGCCAGCAGCTCTAACAGGGTGAGGAGCTACGAGCAGTACTTC. This gives the protein CASSSNRVRSYEQYF. This chain uses TRBV7-2 with TRBJ2-7, with TRBD1 as a possible D gene (6 bases). With 4 bases removed from V and 3 bases from J, the gap between germline ends came to 16 bases. The CDR3 is 15 residues long. Germline assignment: CDR1 SGHTA and CDR2 FQGNSA.